This T cell receptor beta chain stems from a study of CD8+ T cells in alopecia areata. Once RNA had been extracted, it was reverse transcribed into cDNA to act as the sequencing template. TCRdb keeps only in-frame clones here, not all; method: immunoSEQ multiplex PCR. The sample holds around 100,000 clones, about 61% seen once. Treatment noted: oral pan-JAK inhibitor, 5-10 mg twice daily. CDR3 length: 13 residues. CDR1 is SNHLY, CDR2 FYNNEI, per germline. Trimming took off 8 bases at V and 0 bases at J, with 11 bases between the two ends. The material was CD8+ T cells sorted from blood, obtained at week 56, from a patient treated with tofacitinib. The V and J genes are TRBV2 and TRBJ2-7; D is possibly TRBD1 (5 bases). This clonotype originated in a human donor with alopecia areata. For the CDR3, the DNA is TGTGCCAGCCATGACAGAAGCTCCTACGAGCAGTACTTC. Protein: CASHDRSSYEQYF.